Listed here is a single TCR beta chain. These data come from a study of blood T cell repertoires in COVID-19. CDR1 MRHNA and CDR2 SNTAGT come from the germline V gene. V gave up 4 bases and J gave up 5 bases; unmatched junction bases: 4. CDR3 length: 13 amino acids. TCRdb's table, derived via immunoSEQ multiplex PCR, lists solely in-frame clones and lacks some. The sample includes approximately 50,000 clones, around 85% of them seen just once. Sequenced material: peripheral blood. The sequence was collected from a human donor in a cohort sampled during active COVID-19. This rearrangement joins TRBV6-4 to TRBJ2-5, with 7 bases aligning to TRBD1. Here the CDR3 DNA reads TGTGCCAGCAGTGGACAGGGCGGGGAGACCCAGTACTTC. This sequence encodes CASSGQGGETQYF.